Sequencing of this T cell receptor beta chain was carried out in a study of blood T cell repertoires in COVID-19. Study details: T cells, B-cell-depleted T cells, or PBMCs supplied cDNA or gDNA.

A single count supports this clone. The table came from immunoSEQ multiplex PCR; TCRdb's copy has only in-frame clones and leaves some out. The table records tens of thousands of clones, about four fifths of them present only once. The CDR3 covers 15 residues. The V and J ends lost 5 bases and 0 bases respectively, with 12 bases between them. In germline, CDR1 is SGHRS, CDR2 YFSETQ. This receptor was taken from a human donor with acute or convalescent COVID-19. The donor label of this sample is uncertain. The genes are TRBV5-1 and TRBJ2-1, with a weak D call TRBD2 (5 bases). The sequencing input was peripheral blood. The CDR3 nucleotides are TGCGCCAGCAGTCGGGATTTTAGCTCCTACAATGAGCAGTTCTTC. Protein product: CASSRDFSSYNEQFF. The whole variable domain, filled in from reference TRBV5-1 and TRBJ2-1, reads KAGVTQTPRYLIKTRGQQVTLSCSPISGHRSVSWYQQTPGQGLQFLFEYFSETQRNKGNFPGRFSGRQFSNSRSEMNVSTLELGDSALYLCASSRDFSSYNEQFFGPGTRLTVL.